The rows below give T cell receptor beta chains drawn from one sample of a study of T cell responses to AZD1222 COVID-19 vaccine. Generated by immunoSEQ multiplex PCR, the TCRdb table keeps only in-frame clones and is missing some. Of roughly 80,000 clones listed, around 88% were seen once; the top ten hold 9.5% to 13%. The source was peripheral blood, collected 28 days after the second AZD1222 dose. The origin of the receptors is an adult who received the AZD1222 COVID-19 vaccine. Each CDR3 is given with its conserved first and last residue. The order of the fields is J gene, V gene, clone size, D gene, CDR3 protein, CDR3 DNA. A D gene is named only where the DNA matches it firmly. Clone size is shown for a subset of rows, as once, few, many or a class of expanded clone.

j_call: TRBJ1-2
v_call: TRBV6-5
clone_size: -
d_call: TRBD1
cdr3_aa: CASSRQGPRNGYTF
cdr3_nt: TGTGCCAGCAGTAGACAGGGGCCCCGGAATGGCTACACCTTC

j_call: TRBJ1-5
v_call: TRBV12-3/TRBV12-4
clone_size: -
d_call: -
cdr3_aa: CASSLDNQPQHF
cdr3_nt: TGTGCCAGCTCTTTGGACAATCAGCCCCAGCATTTT

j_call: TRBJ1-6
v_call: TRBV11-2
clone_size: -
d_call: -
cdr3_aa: CASSRGSPESPLHF
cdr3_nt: TGTGCCAGCAGTCGGGGGTCCCCCGAGTCACCCCTCCACTTT

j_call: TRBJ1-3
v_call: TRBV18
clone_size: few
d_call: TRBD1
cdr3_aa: CASSPIGTGPGNTIYF
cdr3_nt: TGTGCCAGCTCACCAATCGGGACAGGGCCTGGAAACACCATATATTTT

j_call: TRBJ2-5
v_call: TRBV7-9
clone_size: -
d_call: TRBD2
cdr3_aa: CASSSAASGDFQETQYF
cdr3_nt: TGTGCCAGCAGCTCCGCAGCTAGCGGGGACTTCCAAGAGACCCAGTACTTC

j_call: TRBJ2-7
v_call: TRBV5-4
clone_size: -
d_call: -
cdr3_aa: CASSSQTGVPSYEQYF
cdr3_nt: TGTGCCAGCAGCTCACAGACTGGAGTCCCTTCCTACGAGCAGTACTTC

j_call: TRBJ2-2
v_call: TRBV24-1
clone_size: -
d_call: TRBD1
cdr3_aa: CATSDRRGTGAPTGELFF
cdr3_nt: TGTGCCACCAGTGATCGGCGGGGGACAGGGGCGCCCACCGGGGAGCTGTTTTTT

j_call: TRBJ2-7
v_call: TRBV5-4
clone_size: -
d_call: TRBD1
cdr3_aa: CASSRTGGSQYYEQYF
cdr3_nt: TGTGCCAGCAGCAGAACAGGGGGCAGCCAATACTACGAGCAGTACTTC

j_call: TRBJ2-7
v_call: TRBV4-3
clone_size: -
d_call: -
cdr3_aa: CASSQDLGSYEQYF
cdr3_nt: TGCGCCAGCAGCCAAGATCTGGGCTCATACGAGCAGTACTTC

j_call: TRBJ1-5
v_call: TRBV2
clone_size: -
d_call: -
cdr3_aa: CASSEGWNSNQPQHF
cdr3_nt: TGTGCCAGCAGTGAAGGATGGAATTCCAATCAGCCCCAGCATTTT

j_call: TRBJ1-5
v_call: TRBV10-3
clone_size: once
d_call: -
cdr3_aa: CAISEIAGNQPQHF
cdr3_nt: TGTGCCATCAGTGAGATTGCCGGAAATCAGCCCCAGCATTTT

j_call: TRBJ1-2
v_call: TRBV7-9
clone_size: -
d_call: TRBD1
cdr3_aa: CASSPLQGAYGYTF
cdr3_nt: TGTGCCAGCAGCCCCCTACAGGGGGCTTATGGCTACACCTTC

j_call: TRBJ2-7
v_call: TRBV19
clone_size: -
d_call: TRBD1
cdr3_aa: CASSTVGTGREQYF
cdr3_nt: TGTGCCAGTAGTACCGTTGGGACAGGGCGAGAGCAGTACTTC

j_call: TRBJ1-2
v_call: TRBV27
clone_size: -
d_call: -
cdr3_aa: CASSLGRGSYGYTF
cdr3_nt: TGTGCCAGCAGTTTGGGTAGGGGATCCTATGGCTACACCTTC

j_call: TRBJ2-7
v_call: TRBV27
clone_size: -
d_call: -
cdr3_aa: CASTLPQIISSYEQYF
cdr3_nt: TGTGCCAGCACCCTCCCCCAGATTATTTCCTCCTACGAGCAGTACTTC

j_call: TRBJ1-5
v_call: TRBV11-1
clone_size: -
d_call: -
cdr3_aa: CASSSLSSPNQPQHF
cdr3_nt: TGTGCCAGCAGCTCCCTCAGTAGCCCCAATCAGCCCCAGCATTTT

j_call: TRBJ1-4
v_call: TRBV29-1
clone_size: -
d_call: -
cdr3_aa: CSVYAEKLFF
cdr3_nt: TGCAGCGTCTACGCTGAAAAACTGTTTTTT

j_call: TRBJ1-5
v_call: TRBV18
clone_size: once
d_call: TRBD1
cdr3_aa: CASSSQRTGTNSNQPQHF
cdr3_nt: TGTGCCAGCTCATCCCAGAGGACAGGGACTAATAGCAATCAGCCCCAGCATTTT

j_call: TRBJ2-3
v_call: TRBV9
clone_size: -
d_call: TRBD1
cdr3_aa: CASSAWDRVTDTQYF
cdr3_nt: TGTGCCAGCAGTGCATGGGACAGGGTTACAGATACGCAGTATTTT

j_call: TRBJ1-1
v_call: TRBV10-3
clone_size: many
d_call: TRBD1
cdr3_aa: CAIRGQQNTEAFF
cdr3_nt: TGTGCCATCAGGGGACAGCAGAACACTGAAGCTTTCTTT

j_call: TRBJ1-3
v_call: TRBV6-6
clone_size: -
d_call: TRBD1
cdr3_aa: CASSYSPGQGNTIYF
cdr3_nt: TGTGCCAGCAGTTACTCGCCGGGACAGGGAAACACCATATATTTT

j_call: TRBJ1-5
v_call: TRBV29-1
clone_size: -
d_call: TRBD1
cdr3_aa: CSVGQGRNQPQHF
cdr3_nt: TGCAGCGTCGGACAGGGGCGGAATCAGCCCCAGCATTTT